One sample yielded the 9 T cell receptor beta chains listed below, sequenced in a study of T cells in Graves' hyperthyroidism and ophthalmopathy. The TCR beta CDR3 regions underwent amplification using RNA transcripts as the source. The TCR CDR3 first-round RT-PCR relied on the HTBI primer set. TCRdb redid the calling of the multiplex PCR reads with MiXCR, one entry per CDR3 protein. This sample has roughly 330,000 distinct CDR3 sequences, with approximately 17% found just once. Sequences were obtained from blood. The receptors were gathered from a man aged 30-40 years with Graves' hyperthyroidism.

With regard to this clonotype: A single base separates this from a much larger clone, so it may be a read error. This chain connects TRBV3-1 to TRBJ1-1; D is possibly TRBD1 (5 bases). CDR1 LGHDT and CDR2 YNNKEL come from the germline V gene (reference sequence). This CDR3 region has 17 residues. Trimming left V 1 base short and J 8 bases short, with 23 bases between. The DNA of the CDR3 is TGTGCCAGCAGCCAAGTTCGTCCAGGGAGGGCTTTTCTCGAAGCTTTCTTT. It yields the protein CASSQVRPGRAFLEAFF.

This clonotype occurred many times. The chain couples TRBV30 to TRBJ2-1; 7 bases align to TRBD1. This CDR3 has 14 amino acids. Germline lookup yields CDR1 GTSNPN and CDR2 SVGIG (reference sequence). Unmatched junction bases numbered 8, after V lost 5 bases and J lost 4 bases. As DNA, the CDR3 is TGTGCCTGGCAACTGGGACAGCTTTACAATGAGCAGTTCTTC. This gives the protein CAWQLGQLYNEQFF.

This clonotype has at least ten counts. This chain joins TRBV3-1 and TRBJ1-6, with TRBD1 as a possible D gene (5 bases). V was clipped by 3 bases and J by 7 bases, with 7 bases between them. The CDR3 covers 13 residues. Germline V gene sequence: CDR1 LGHDT, CDR2 YNNKEL (reference sequence). CDR3: CASSQGRNSPLHF. For the CDR3, the DNA is TGTGCCAGCAGCCAGGGGCGGAATTCACCCCTCCACTTT.

This rearrangement joins TRBV5-1 to TRBJ2-2; D not resolved. This CDR3 has 13 residues. V was pared by 7 bases and J by 1 base, with 8 bases between. Germline CDR1 and CDR2: SGHRS and YFSETQ. The CDR3 DNA follows: TGCGCCAGCGGGGTAGGGAACACCGGGGAGCTGTTTTTT. Translating gives CASGVGNTGELFF.

Many counts were recorded for this clonotype. The J gene is TRBJ2-2, the V gene TRBV28; TRBD2 agrees at 13 bases. The germline V gene has CDR1 MDHEN and CDR2 SYDVKM. Trimming took 6 bases from V and 2 from J; bases not matched to a gene: 3. The CDR3 is made up of 16 amino acids. In nucleotides, the CDR3 is TGTGCCAGCAGATGGACTAGCGGGGGAAACACCGGGGAGCTGTTTTTT. Amino acid sequence: CASRWTSGGNTGELFF. The whole variable domain, remainder taken from reference TRBV28 and TRBJ2-2, is DVKVTQSSRYLVKRTGEKVFLECVQDMDHENMFWYRQDPGLGLRLIYFSYDVKMKEKGDIPEGYSVSREKKERFSLILESASTNQTSMYLCASRWTSGGNTGELFFGEGSRLTVL.

The rearrangement joins TRBV28 to TRBJ1-5, with TRBD1 as a possible D gene (6 bases). This CDR3 spans 15 amino acids. Germline values: CDR1 MDHEN, CDR2 SYDVKM. Trimming stripped 3 bases from V and 2 bases from J, with 11 bases between. Written as DNA, the CDR3 is TGTGCCAGCAGTTTGTGGGGGGCGGGCAATCAGCCCCAGCATTTT. Residues: CASSLWGAGNQPQHF.

The V and J genes are TRBV7-2 and TRBJ2-1; TRBD2 matches at 10 bases. Germline CDR1 is SGHTA and CDR2 is FQGNSA. CDR3 size: 15 residues. Trimming at V came to 5 bases and at J to 7 bases, leaving 8 bases not matched to a gene. The CDR3 nucleotides read TGTGCCAGCAGCACTACTAGCGGGATAATGAATGAGCAGTTCTTC. Protein: CASSTTSGIMNEQFF.

This clonotype occurred many times. As DNA, the CDR3 is TGCAGTGCCGCCCGGACAGACTACATGAACACTGAAGCTTTCTTT. Translation gives CSAARTDYMNTEAFF. The genes are TRBV20-1 and TRBJ1-1; D is perhaps TRBD1 (6 bases). V was pared by 6 bases and J by 0 bases, with 17 bases between. Germline V gives CDR1 DFQATT, CDR2 SNEGSKA (reference sequence). The CDR3 runs 15 residues.

This chain joins TRBV7-9 and TRBJ1-2; D may be TRBD1 (5 bases). Germline CDR1 and CDR2: SEHNR and FQNEAQ (reference sequence). The CDR3 runs to 14 residues. Trimming cost V 0 bases and J 8 bases, with 13 bases left between them. The CDR3 sequence: CASSLAQGGMGYTF. The CDR3 DNA reads as TGTGCCAGCAGCTTAGCGCAGGGTGGAATGGGCTACACCTTC.